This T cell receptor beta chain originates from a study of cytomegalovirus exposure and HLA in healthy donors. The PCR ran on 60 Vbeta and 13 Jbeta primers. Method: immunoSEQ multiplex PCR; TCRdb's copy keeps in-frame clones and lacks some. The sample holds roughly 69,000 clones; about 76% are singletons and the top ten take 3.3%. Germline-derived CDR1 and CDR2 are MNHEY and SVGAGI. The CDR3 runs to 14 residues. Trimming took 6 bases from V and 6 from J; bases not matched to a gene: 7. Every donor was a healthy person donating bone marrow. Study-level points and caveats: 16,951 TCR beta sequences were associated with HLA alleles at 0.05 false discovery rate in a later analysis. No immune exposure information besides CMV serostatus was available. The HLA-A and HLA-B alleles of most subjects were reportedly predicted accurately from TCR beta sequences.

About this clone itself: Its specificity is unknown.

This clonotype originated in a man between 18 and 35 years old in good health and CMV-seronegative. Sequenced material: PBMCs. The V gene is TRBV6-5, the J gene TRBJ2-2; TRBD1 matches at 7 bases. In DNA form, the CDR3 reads TGTGCCAGCAGGCGACAGGGTTCCGCCGGGGAGCTGTTTTTT. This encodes CASRRQGSAGELFF.